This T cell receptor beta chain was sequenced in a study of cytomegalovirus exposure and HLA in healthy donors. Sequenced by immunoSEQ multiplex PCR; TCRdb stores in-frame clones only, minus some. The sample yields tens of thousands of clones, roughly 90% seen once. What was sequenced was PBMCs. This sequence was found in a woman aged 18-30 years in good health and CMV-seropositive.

Written as DNA, the CDR3 is TGTGCCTGGAGTAGCGGGGGGGCCGGGAATGAGCAGTTCTTC. Protein: CAWSSGGAGNEQFF. The rearrangement joins TRBV30 to TRBJ2-1; 10 bases fit TRBD2. CDR1 is GTSNPN and CDR2 is SVGIG in the germline V gene (reference sequence). Trimming removed 2 bases from V and 7 bases from J; junction bases left unmatched: 5. The length of the CDR3 is 14 residues.